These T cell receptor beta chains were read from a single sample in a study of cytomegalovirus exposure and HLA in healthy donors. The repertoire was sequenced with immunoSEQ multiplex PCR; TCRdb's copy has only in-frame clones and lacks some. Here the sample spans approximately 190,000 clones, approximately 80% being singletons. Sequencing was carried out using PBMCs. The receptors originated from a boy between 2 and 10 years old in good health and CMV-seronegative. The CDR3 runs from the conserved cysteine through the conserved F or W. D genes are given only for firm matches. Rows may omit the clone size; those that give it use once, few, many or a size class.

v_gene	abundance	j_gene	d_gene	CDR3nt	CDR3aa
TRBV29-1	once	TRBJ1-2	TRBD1	TGCAGCGTCGGGGACAGGAACTATGGCTACACCTTC	CSVGDRNYGYTF
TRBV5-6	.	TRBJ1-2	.	TGTGCCAGCAGCTTGGTAGGGGCTAACTATGGCTACACCTTC	CASSLVGANYGYTF
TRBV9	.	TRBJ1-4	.	TGTGCCAGCAGCGAGGGATACCAGGGCGGCGGTGAAAAACTGTTTTTT	CASSEGYQGGGEKLFF
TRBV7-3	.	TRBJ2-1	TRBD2	TGTGCCAGCAGCTTAGGGACTAGAAGAAACAATGAGCAGTTCTTC	CASSLGTRRNNEQFF
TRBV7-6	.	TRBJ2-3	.	TGTGCCAGCAGCTTAGATATCGGCACAGATACGCAGTATTTT	CASSLDIGTDTQYF
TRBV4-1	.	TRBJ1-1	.	TGCGCCAGCAGCCAACGCTATTGGGGCGAAGCTTTCTTT	CASSQRYWGEAFF
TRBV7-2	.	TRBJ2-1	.	TGTGCCAGCAGCTTAGATGGCCATCCCTCCTACAATGAGCAGTTCTTC	CASSLDGHPSYNEQFF
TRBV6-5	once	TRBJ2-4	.	TGTGCCAGCAGTTCAACAGGGGCCAAAAACATTCAGTACTTC	CASSSTGAKNIQYF
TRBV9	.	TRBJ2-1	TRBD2	TGTGCCAGCACCCGGACTAGCGCGGGTTACAATGAGCAGTTCTTC	CASTRTSAGYNEQFF
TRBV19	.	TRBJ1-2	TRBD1	TGTGCCAGTAGCCCTCGACAGGGGTCGGGCTATGGCTACACCTTC	CASSPRQGSGYGYTF
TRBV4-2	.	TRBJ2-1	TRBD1	TGTGCCAGCAGCCCTAGACAGGGTTTCAACAATGAGCAGTTCTTC	CASSPRQGFNNEQFF
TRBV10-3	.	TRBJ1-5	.	TGTGCCATCAGCGCCGGCCCAGGGGCCGAGAGCAATCAGCCCCAGCATTTT	CAISAGPGAESNQPQHF
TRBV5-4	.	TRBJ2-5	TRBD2	TGTGCCAGCAGCCCAGGCGGGGGTCCCCATGCCCCAAGTCGGACCCAGTACTTC	CASSPGGGPHAPSRTQYF
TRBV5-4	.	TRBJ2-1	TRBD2	TGTGCCAGCAGCTTGGCTGGGGGGGCCTACAATGAGCAGTTCTTC	CASSLAGGAYNEQFF
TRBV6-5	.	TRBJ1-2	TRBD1	TGTGCCAGCAGGCGGACAGGGGAGGATGGCTACACCTTC	CASRRTGEDGYTF
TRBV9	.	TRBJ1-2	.	TGTGCCAGCAGCGTAGGAGTGAACTATGGCTACACCTTC	CASSVGVNYGYTF
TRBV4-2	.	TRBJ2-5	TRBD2	TGTGCCAGCAGCCAAGATTGGCGGGGGAGCGGGGAGACCCAGTACTTC	CASSQDWRGSGETQYF
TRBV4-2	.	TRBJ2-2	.	TGTGCCAGCAGCCAAGAATCAGGGGCCGGGGAGCTGTTTTTT	CASSQESGAGELFF
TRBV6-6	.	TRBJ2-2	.	TGTGCCAGCAGTTATCGGGGAATCGGGGAGCTGTTTTTT	CASSYRGIGELFF
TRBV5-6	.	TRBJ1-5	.	TGTGCCAGCAGCCTTACAGGGAATCAGCCCCAGCATTTT	CASSLTGNQPQHF
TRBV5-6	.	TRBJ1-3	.	TGTGCCAGCAGCCCCCCGGGGGGAAACACCATATATTTT	CASSPPGGNTIYF
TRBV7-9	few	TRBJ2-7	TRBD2	TGTGCCAGCAGCTTAGGGGCTAGCGGGGGAGCAGGGCAGTACTTC	CASSLGASGGAGQYF
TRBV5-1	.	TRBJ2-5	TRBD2	TGCGCCAGCAGCTTGGGGTCGACTAGCGTCCAAGAGACCCAGTACTTC	CASSLGSTSVQETQYF